This T cell receptor (beta chain) came from a study of neurological immune-mediated disorders. This clonotype was seen many times. Its specificity is not known. From the 5' RACE reads, TCRdb called clonotypes with MiXCR, one entry per CDR3 protein. Here the sample spans 53,000 or so distinct CDR3 sequences, approximately 12% being singletons. The germline CDR1 and CDR2 sequences are SGHTA and FQGNSA. The CDR3 is made up of 16 amino acids. V shed 1 base and J 2 bases; nucleotides not matched to a gene: 6. Where libraries were unsorted, they were derived from 2 million PBMCs stored at -80 degrees C. Study-level points and caveats: None of the CDR3 amino acid sequences in expanded clones turned up in more than one subject, which points to private repertoires in all groups.

V is TRBV7-2 and J is TRBJ2-3; 7 bases align to TRBD2. The source material was PBMCs. This clonotype originated in a woman aged 55-75 years with HTLV-1-associated myelopathy (HAM/TSP). CDR3 DNA sequence: TGTGCCAGCAGCTTAGTTGGGAGCGGGACCACAGATACGCAGTATTTT. This codes for CASSLVGSGTTDTQYF.